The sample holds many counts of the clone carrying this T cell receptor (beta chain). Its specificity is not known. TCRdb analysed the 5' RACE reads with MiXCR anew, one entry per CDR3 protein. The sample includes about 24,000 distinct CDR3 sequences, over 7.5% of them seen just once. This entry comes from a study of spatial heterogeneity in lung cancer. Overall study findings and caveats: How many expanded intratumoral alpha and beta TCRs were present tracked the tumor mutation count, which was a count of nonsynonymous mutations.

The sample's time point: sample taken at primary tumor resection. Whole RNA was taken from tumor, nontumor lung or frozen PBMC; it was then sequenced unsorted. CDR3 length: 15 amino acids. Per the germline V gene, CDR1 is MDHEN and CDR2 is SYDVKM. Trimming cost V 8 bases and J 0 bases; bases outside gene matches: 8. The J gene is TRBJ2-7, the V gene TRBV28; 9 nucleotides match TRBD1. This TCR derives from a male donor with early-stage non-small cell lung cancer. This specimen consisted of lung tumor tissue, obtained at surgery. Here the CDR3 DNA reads TGTGCCAGCCTCCCGACAGGGGGTTACTCCTACGAGCAGTACTTC. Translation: CASLPTGGYSYEQYF.